This T cell receptor beta chain was recorded in a study of cytomegalovirus exposure and HLA in healthy donors. Deletions cut 1 base from V and 2 bases from J, with 11 bases between. CDR1 is MDHEN and CDR2 is SYDVKM in the germline V gene. The CDR3 is 15 amino acids. The PCR contained 60 Vbeta and 13 Jbeta primers. The repertoire was sequenced with immunoSEQ multiplex PCR; TCRdb's copy has only in-frame clones and lacks some. The sample has tens of thousands of clones; around three quarters are singletons. This sequence joins TRBV28 and TRBJ2-5; perhaps TRBD1 as D (6 bases). The sequenced sample consisted of PBMCs. The sequence came from a male donor in good health and CMV-seropositive. DNA for the CDR3: TGTGCCAGCAGTTTATTCGAGACAGGACAAGAGACCCAGTACTTC. Translation gives CASSLFETGQETQYF.